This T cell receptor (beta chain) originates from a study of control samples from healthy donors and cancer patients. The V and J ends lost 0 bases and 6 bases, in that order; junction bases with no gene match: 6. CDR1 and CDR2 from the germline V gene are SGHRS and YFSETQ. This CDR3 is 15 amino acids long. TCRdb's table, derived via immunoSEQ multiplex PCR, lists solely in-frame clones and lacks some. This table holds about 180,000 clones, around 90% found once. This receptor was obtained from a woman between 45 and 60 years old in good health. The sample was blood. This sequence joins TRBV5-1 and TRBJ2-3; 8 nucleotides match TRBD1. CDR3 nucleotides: TGCGCCAGCAGCTTGGGGTGGACAGGGAGCGATACGCAGTATTTT. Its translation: CASSLGWTGSDTQYF.